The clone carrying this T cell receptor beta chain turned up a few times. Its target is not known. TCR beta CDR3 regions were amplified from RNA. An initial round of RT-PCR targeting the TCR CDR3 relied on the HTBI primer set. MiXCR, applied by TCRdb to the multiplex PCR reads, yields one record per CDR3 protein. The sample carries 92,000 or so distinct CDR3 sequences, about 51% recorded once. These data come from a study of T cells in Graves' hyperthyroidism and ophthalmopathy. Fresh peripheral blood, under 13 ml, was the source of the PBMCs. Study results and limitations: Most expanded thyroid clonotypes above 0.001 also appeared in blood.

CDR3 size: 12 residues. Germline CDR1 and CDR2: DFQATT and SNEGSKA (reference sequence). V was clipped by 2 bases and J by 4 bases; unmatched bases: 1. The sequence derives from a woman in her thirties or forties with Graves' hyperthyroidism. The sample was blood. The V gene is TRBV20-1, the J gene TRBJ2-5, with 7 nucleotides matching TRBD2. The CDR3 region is CSARRGRETQYF. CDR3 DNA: TGCAGTGCTAGACGCGGGAGAGAGACCCAGTACTTC.